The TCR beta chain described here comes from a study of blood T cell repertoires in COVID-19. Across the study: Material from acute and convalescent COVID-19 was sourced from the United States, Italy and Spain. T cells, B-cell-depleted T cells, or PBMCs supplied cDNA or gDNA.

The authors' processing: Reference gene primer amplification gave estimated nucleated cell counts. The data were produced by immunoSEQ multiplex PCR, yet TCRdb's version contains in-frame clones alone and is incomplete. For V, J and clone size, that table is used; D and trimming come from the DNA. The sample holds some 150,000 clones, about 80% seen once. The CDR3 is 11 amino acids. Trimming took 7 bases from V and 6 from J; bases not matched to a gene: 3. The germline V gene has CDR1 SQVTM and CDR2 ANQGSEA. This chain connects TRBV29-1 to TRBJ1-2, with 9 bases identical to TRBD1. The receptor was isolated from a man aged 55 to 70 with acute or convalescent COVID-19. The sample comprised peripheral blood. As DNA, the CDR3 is TGCAGCGGGAGGACAGGGGATGGCTACACCTTC. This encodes CSGRTGDGYTF.